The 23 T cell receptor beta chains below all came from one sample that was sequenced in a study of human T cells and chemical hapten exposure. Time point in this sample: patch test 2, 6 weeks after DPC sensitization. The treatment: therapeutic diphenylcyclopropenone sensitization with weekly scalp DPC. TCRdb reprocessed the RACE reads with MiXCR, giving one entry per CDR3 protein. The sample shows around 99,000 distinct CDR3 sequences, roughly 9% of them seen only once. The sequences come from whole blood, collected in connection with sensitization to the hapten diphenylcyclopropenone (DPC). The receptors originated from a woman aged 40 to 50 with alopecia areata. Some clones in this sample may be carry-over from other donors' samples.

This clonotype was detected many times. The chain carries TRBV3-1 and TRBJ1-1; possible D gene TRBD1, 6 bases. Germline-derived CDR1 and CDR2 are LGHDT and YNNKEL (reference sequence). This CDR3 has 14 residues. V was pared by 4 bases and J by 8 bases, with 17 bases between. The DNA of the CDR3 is TGTGCCAGCAGCCCTAAACAGGGAAGTTCCGAAGCTTTCTTT. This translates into CASSPKQGSSEAFF.

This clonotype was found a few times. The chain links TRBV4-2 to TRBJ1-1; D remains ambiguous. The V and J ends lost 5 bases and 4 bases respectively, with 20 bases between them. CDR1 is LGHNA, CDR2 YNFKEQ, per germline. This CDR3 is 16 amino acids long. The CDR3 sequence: CASSMWTPREGTEAFF. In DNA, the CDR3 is TGTGCCAGCAGCATGTGGACGCCCCGGGAGGGCACTGAAGCTTTCTTT.

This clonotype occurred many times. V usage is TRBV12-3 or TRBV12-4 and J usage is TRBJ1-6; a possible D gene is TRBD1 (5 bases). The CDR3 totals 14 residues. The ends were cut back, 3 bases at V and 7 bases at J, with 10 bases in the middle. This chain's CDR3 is CASSFEGRNSPLHF. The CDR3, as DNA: TGTGCCAGCAGTTTCGAGGGACGAAATTCACCCCTCCACTTT.

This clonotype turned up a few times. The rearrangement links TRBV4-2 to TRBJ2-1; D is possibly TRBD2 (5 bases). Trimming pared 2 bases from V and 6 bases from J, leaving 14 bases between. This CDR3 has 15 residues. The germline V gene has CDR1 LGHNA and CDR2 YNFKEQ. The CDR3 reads CASSQRALGSNEQFF. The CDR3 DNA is TGTGCCAGCAGCCAAAGAGCTCTAGGGAGCAATGAGCAGTTCTTC.

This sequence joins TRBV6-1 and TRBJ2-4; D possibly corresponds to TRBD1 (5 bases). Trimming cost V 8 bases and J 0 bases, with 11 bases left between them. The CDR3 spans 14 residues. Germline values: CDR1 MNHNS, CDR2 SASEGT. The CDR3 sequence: CASWGGLAKNIQYF. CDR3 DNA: TGTGCCAGCTGGGGCGGTCTAGCCAAAAACATTCAGTACTTC.

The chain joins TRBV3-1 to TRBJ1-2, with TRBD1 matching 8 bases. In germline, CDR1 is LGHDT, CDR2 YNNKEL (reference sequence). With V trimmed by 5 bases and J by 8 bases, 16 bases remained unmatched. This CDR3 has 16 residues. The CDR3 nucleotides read TGTGCCAGCAGCTCCGGGACAGGAACACAATTGGGCGGCTACACCTTC. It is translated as CASSSGTGTQLGGYTF.

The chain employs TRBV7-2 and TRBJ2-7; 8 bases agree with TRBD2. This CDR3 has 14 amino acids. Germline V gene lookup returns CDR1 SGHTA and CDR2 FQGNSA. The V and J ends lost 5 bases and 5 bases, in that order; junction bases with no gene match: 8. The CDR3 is CASSPGRGEDEQYF. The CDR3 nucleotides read TGTGCCAGCAGCCCCGGGAGGGGCGAGGACGAGCAGTACTTC.

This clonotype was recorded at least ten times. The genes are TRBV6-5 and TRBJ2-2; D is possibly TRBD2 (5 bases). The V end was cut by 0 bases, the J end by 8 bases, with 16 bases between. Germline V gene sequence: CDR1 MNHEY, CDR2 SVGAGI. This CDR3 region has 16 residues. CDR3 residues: CASSYSVLAKIGELFF. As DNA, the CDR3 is TGTGCCAGCAGTTACTCGGTGCTAGCAAAGATTGGGGAGCTGTTTTTT.

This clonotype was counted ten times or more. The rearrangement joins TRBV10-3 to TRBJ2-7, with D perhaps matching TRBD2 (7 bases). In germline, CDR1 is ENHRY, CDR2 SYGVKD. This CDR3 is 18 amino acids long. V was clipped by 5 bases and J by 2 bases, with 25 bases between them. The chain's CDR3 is CAISSSGEGKGNTYEQYF. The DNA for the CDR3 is TGTGCCATCAGTTCATCAGGGGAGGGCAAGGGTAACACCTACGAGCAGTACTTC.

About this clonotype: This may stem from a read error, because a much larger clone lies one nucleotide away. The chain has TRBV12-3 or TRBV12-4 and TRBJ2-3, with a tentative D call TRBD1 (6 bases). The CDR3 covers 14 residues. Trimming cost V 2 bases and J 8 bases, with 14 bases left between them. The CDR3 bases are TGTGCCAGCAGTTTAATAAGGGGGTCAGGTACGCAGTATTTT. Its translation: CASSLIRGSGTQYF.

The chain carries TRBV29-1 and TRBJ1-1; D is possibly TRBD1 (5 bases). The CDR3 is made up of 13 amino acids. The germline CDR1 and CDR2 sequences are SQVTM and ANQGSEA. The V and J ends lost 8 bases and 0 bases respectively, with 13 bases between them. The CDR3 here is CSIRTHLNTEAFF. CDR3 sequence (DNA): TGCAGCATCCGGACACACCTGAACACTGAAGCTTTCTTT.

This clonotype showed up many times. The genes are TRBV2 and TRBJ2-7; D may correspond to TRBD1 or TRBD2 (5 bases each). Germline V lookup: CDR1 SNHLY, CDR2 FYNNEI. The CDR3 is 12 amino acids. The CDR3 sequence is CATKGERYEQYF. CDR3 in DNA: TGTGCGACCAAAGGGGAGAGGTACGAGCAGTACTTC.

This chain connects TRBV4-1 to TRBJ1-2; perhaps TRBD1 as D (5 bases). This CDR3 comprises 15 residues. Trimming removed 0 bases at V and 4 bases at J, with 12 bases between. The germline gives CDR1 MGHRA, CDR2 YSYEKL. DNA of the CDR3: TGCGCCAGCAGCCAAGATGGGACGGCGCTCTATGGCTACACCTTC. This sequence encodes CASSQDGTALYGYTF.

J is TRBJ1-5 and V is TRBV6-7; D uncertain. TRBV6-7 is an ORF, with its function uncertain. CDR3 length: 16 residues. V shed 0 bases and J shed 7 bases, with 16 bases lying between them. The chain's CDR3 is CASSYSIGGLGQPQHF. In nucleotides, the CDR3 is TGTGCCAGCAGTTACTCGATTGGAGGGTTGGGGCAGCCCCAGCATTTT.

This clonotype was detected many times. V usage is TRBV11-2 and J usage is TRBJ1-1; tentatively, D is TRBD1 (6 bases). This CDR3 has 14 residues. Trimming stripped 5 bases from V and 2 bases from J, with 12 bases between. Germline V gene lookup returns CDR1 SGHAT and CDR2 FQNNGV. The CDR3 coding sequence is TGTGCCAGCAGCCCGACAGGACCCAACACTGAAGCTTTCTTT. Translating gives CASSPTGPNTEAFF.

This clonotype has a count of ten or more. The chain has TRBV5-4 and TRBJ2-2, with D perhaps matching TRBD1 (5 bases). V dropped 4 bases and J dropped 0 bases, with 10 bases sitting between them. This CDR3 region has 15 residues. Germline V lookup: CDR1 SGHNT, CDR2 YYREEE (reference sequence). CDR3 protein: CASSPDSTNTGELFF. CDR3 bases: TGTGCCAGCAGCCCCGACAGTACGAACACCGGGGAGCTGTTTTTT.

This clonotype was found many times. CDR3 loop: CASSRPGSRGNQPQHF. In DNA form, the CDR3 reads TGTGCCAGCAGCCGCCCTGGCTCCCGGGGCAATCAGCCCCAGCATTTT. The chain combines TRBV11-2 with TRBJ1-5; no reliable D call. Germline lookup yields CDR1 SGHAT and CDR2 FQNNGV. The CDR3 is made up of 16 amino acids. V lost 5 bases and J 2 bases, leaving 16 bases between the germline ends.

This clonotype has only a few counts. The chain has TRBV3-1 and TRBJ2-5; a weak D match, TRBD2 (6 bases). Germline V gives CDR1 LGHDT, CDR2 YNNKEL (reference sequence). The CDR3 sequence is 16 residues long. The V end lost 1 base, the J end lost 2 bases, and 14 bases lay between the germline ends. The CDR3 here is CASSQGVRGAQETQYF. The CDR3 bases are TGTGCCAGCAGCCAAGGGGTTCGCGGGGCTCAAGAGACCCAGTACTTC.

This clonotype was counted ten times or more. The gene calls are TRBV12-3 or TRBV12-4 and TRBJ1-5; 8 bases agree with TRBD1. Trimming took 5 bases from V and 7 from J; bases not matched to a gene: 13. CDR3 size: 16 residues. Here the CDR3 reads CASSSQGALAGQPQHF. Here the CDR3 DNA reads TGTGCCAGCAGTAGCCAGGGGGCCCTAGCAGGGCAGCCCCAGCATTTT.

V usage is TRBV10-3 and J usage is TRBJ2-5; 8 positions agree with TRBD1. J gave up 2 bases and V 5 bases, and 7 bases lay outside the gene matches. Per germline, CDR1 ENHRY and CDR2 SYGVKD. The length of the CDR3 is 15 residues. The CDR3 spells CAISSWTGTQETQYF. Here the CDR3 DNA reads TGTGCCATCAGTTCCTGGACAGGGACACAAGAGACCCAGTACTTC.

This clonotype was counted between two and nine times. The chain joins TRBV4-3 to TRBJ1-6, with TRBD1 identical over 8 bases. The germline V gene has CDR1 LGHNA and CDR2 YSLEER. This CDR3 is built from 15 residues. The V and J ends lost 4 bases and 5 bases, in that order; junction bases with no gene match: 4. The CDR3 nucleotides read TGCGCCAGCAGCCGTCGACAGGGGAATAATTCACCCCTCCACTTT. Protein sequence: CASSRRQGNNSPLHF.

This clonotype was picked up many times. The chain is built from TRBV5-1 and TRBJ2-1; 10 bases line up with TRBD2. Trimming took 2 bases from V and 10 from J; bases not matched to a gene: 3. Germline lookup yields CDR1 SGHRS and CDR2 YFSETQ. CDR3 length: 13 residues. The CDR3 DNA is TGCGCCAGCAGCTTAGGACTAGCGGACGAGCAGTTCTTC. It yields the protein CASSLGLADEQFF.

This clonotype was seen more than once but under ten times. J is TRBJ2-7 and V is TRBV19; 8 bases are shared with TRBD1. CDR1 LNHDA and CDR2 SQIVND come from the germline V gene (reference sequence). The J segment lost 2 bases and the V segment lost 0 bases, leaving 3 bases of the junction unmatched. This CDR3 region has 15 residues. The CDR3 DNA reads TGTGCCAGTAGTATAGACGCGACAGGGGCCTACGAGCAGTACTTC. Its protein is CASSIDATGAYEQYF. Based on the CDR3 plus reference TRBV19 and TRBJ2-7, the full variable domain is DGGITQSPKYLFRKEGQNVTLSCEQNLNHDAMYWYRQDPGQGLRLIYYSQIVNDFQKGDIAEGYSVSREKKESFPLTVTSAQKNPTAFYLCASSIDATGAYEQYFGPGTRLTVT.